The source of this T cell receptor beta chain is a study of regulatory T cells in long-lasting Graves disease. This CDR3 is built from 16 residues. Trimming removed 7 bases at V and 0 bases at J, with 17 bases between. Germline V CDR1 and CDR2: SEHNR, FQNEAQ (reference sequence). Arm-PCR of CDR3 regions and iRepertoire HTBI primers were used to build TCR beta libraries. Each CDR3 protein gets one entry after TCRdb re-called the multiplex PCR reads with MiXCR. The table lists fewer than 400,000 distinct CDR3 sequences, around a fifth of them singletons, with around 30% in the top ten. Study-level results: The persistent group shared about 2,600 public clonotypes, more than the approximately 1,000 shared by new patients. TRBV28, TRBJ1-2 and TRBJ2-5 were segments that persistent disease favored. The TCR repertoire of persistent Graves' patients was less diverse than that of newly diagnosed ones.

Stated time point: persistent/refractory GD, antithyroid drugs over 5 years with positive TRAb. PBMC RNA served as the TCR library source. Graves' disease diagnosis was established per American Thyroid Association guidelines. As for this clonotype: What it binds is not known.

This chain connects TRBV7-9 to TRBJ2-3; possibly TRBD1 or TRBD2 for D (5 bases each). The clonotype originates from a female donor with Graves disease. The sample here was peripheral blood mononuclear cells (PBMCs), taken when the disease was refractory, from a patient treated with antithyroid drugs. CDR3: CASTSGRFSSTDTQYF. CDR3 sequence (DNA): TGTGCCAGCACCTCGGGGCGATTTTCTAGCACAGATACGCAGTATTTT.